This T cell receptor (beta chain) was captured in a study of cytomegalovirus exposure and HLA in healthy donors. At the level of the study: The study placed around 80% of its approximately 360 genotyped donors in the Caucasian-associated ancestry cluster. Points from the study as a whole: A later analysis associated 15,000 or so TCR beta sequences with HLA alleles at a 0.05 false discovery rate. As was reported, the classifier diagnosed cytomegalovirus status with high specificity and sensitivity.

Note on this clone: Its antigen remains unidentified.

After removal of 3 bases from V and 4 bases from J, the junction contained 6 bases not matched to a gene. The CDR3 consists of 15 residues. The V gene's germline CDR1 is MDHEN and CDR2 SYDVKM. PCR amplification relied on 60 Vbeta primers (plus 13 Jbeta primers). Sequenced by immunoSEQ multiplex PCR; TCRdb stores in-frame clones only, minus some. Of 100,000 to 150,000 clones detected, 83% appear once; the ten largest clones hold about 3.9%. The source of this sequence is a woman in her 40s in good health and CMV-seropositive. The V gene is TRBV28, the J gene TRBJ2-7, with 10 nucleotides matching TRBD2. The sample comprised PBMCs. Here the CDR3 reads CASSFLGLARYEQYF. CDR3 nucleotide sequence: TGTGCCAGCAGTTTTTTGGGACTAGCGAGATACGAGCAGTACTTC.